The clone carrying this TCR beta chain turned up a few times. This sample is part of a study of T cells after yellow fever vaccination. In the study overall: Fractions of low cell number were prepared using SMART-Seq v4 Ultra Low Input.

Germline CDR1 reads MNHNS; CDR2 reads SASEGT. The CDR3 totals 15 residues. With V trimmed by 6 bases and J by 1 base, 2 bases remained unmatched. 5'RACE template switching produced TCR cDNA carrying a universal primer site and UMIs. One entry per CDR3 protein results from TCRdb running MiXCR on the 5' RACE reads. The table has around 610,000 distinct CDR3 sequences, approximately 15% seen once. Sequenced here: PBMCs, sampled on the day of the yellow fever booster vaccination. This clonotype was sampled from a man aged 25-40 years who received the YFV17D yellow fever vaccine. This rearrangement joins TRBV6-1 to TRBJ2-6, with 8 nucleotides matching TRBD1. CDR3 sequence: CASSHRGSGANVLTF. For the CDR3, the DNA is TGTGCCAGCAGCCACAGGGGGTCTGGGGCCAACGTCCTGACTTTC.